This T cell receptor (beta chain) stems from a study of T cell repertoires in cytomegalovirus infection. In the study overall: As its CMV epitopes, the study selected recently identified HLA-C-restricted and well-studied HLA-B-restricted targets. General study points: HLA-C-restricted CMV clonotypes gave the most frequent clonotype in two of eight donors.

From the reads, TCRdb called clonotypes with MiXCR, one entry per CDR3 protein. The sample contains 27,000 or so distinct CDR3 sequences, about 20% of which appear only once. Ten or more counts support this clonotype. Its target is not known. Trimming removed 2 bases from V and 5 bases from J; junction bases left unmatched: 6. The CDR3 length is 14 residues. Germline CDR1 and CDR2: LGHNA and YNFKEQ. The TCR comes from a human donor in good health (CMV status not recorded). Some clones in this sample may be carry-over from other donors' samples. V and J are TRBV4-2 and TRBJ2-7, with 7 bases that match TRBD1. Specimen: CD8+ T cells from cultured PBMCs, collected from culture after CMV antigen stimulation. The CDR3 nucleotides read TGTGCCAGCAGCCAACCACAGGGGAGCGACGAGCAGTACTTC. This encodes CASSQPQGSDEQYF.